What follows are 3 T cell receptor beta chains derived from one specimen sequenced in a study of T-cell memory formation after mild COVID-19. From the 5' RACE reads, TCRdb called clonotypes with MiXCR, one entry per CDR3 protein. The table records under 550,000 distinct CDR3 sequences, more than 15% of them present only once. The sample consisted of PBMCs or a T cell subset sorted from them (not recorded which). The source is a man between 18 and 29 years old who had mild COVID-19 (a few samples of this study predate the infection). Cell type and time point are not known.

V usage is TRBV12-3 or TRBV12-4 and J usage is TRBJ1-2; no reliable D call. The CDR3 runs 13 residues. Trimming took 7 bases from V and 4 from J, leaving 13 bases between them. The CDR3 protein is CASNPGQSYGYTF. CDR3 nucleotide sequence: TGTGCCAGCAACCCAGGCCAAAGCTATGGCTACACCTTC.

This clonotype was counted many times. The chain uses TRBV27 and TRBJ2-5; TRBD1 matches at 9 bases. V gave up 5 bases and J gave up 7 bases; unmatched junction bases: 8. CDR3 length: 14 amino acids. Germline CDR1 reads MNHEY; CDR2 reads SMNVEV (reference sequence). CDR3 DNA: TGTGCCAGCAGTCCCTCCGGGACAGGGAGGACCCAGTACTTC. It is translated as CASSPSGTGRTQYF.

This clonotype occurred a few times. The CDR3 reads CASSLISGELFF. The CDR3 bases are TGTGCCAGCAGCTTAATTTCCGGGGAGCTGTTTTTT. The genes are TRBV7-9 and TRBJ2-2; D not certain. With 2 bases removed from V and 6 bases from J, the gap between germline ends came to 4 bases. The V gene's germline CDR1 is SEHNR and CDR2 FQNEAQ (reference sequence). CDR3 length: 12 amino acids.